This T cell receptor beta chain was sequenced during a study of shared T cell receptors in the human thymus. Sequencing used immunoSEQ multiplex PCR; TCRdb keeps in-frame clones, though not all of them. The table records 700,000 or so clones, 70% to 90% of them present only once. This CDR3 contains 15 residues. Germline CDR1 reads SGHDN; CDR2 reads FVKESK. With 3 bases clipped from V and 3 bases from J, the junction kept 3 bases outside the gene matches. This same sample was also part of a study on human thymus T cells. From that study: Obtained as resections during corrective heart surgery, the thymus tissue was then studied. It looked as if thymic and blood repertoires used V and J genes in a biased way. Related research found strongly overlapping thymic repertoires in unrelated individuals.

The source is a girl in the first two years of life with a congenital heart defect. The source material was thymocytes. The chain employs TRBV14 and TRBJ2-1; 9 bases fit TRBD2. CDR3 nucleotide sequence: TGTGCCAGCAGCCACCGACTAGCGGTCTACAATGAGCAGTTCTTC. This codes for CASSHRLAVYNEQFF.